Shown below are 24 T cell receptor beta chains from a single sample sequenced in a study of T cells in Graves' hyperthyroidism and ophthalmopathy. Amplified TCR beta CDR3 regions came from RNA transcripts. When the TCR CDR3 underwent first-round RT-PCR, the HTBI primer set was used. TCRdb ran MiXCR on the multiplex PCR reads and lists one entry per CDR3 protein. Of 640,000 or so distinct CDR3 sequences in the sample, around 14% are singletons; the top ten hold about 6.6%. Input material: blood. Source of these receptors: a woman between 18 and 29 years old with Graves' ophthalmopathy.

The gene calls are TRBV6-2 or TRBV6-3 and TRBJ2-3; TRBD2 is a possible D gene (6 bases). The V end lost 10 bases, the J end lost 6 bases, and 23 bases lay between the germline ends. The CDR3 consists of 15 residues. Germline V lookup: CDR1 MNHEY, CDR2 SVGEGT. The CDR3 DNA is TGTGCCACCCATCCGGGACTTTTATTTGAGGATACGCAGTATTTT. This sequence encodes CATHPGLLFEDTQYF.

V gene TRBV7-3 combines with J gene TRBJ2-5; a weak D match, TRBD2 (7 bases). CDR3 size: 15 residues. Germline V CDR1 and CDR2: SGHTA, FQGTGA. V lost 3 bases and J 3 bases, leaving 14 bases between the germline ends. This CDR3 is CASSFREGGEETQYF. The CDR3 DNA reads TGTGCCAGCAGCTTTCGGGAAGGGGGGGAAGAGACCCAGTACTTC.

Of note for this clonotype: The junction differs from germline at one of its ends, possibly a read error. The chain couples TRBV20-1 to TRBJ2-4, with a possible D match to TRBD1 (5 bases). The CDR3 contains 16 residues. CDR1 is DFQATT and CDR2 is SNEGSKA in the germline V gene (reference sequence). The CDR3 loop is CSARERGSLAKSIQYF. The CDR3 coding sequence is TGCAGTGCTAGAGAAAGGGGCTCCTTAGCCAAAAGCATTCAGTACTTC.

The V call is TRBV28, the J call TRBJ1-3, with unresolved D. The V gene's germline CDR1 is MDHEN and CDR2 SYDVKM. This CDR3 spans 15 amino acids. The V and J ends lost 5 bases and 3 bases respectively, with 14 bases between them. The CDR3 spells CASSLHGSGGNTIYF. DNA of the CDR3: TGTGCCAGCAGTCTACATGGTTCGGGTGGAAACACCATATATTTT.

This clonotype has only a few counts. The V and J genes are TRBV7-9 and TRBJ1-2, with 7 bases that match TRBD1. Losses at the gene ends were 6 bases for V and 8 bases for J; bases not matched to a gene: 9. From germline, CDR1 is SEHNR and CDR2 FQNEAQ (reference sequence). The CDR3 covers 13 residues. The CDR3 coding sequence is TGTGCCAGCAGTACTGGGACAGCTGGGGGCTACACCTTC. Translated: CASSTGTAGGYTF.

V usage is TRBV3-1 and J usage is TRBJ2-7; TRBD2 aligns across 9 bases. V was pared by 1 base and J by 4 bases, with 5 bases of the junction left unmatched. This CDR3 region has 15 residues. Germline V gene lookup returns CDR1 LGHDT and CDR2 YNNKEL (reference sequence). CDR3 protein: CASSQVSSGKYEQYF. For the CDR3, the DNA is TGTGCCAGCAGCCAAGTGTCTAGCGGGAAGTACGAGCAGTACTTC.

The chain combines TRBV19 with TRBJ2-5, with 8 bases fitting TRBD1. V lost 5 bases and J lost 5; bases outside the gene matches: 7. This CDR3 has 14 residues. Germline V gene sequence: CDR1 LNHDA, CDR2 SQIVND (reference sequence). The CDR3 here is CASSPDRAYETQYF. CDR3 sequence (DNA): TGTGCCAGTAGTCCGGACAGGGCGTATGAGACCCAGTACTTC.

This clonotype has a count of ten or more. This chain links TRBV11-3 with TRBJ2-3; the match to TRBD2 covers 7 bases. The length of the CDR3 is 14 residues. With 4 bases clipped from V and 3 bases from J, the junction kept 4 bases outside the gene matches. In germline, CDR1 is SGHNT, CDR2 YENEEA. The CDR3 region is CASSSRLATDTQYF. The CDR3 DNA reads as TGTGCCAGCAGCTCCCGACTAGCAACAGATACGCAGTATTTT.

The V and J genes are TRBV7-6 and TRBJ2-4, with no clear D. The CDR3 loop spans 18 amino acids. V shed 1 base and J shed 0 bases, with 16 bases lying between them. The germline gives CDR1 SGHVS, CDR2 FNYEAQ. The CDR3 coding sequence is TGTGCCAGCAGCTTAGGCCCTTTTCGGTCTTTAGCCAAAAACATTCAGTACTTC. It encodes CASSLGPFRSLAKNIQYF.

This clonotype occurred many times. V and J are TRBV6-5 and TRBJ2-3, with TRBD2 matching over 11 bases. Germline V gene lookup returns CDR1 MNHEY and CDR2 SVGAGI. Trimming took 0 bases from V and 10 from J; bases not matched to a gene: 0. CDR3 length: 13 amino acids. The CDR3 protein is CASSYSGLAAQYF. The CDR3 DNA reads as TGTGCCAGCAGTTACTCGGGACTAGCGGCGCAGTATTTT.

This clonotype was seen at least ten times. This rearrangement joins TRBV29-1 to TRBJ1-2; D perhaps matches TRBD1 (5 bases). This CDR3 spans 16 amino acids. Trimming took 0 bases from V and 2 from J, leaving 16 bases between them. CDR1 is SQVTM and CDR2 is ANQGSEA in the germline V gene. The CDR3: CSVEEADAGLNYGYTF. Written as DNA, the CDR3 is TGCAGCGTTGAAGAGGCCGACGCAGGGTTGAACTATGGCTACACCTTC.

This clonotype came up a few times. The chain uses TRBV5-1 and TRBJ2-7, with 8 bases lining up with TRBD2. The V gene end was trimmed by 0 bases and the J gene end by 4 bases; junction bases not matched to a gene: 9. The CDR3 is made up of 16 amino acids. Germline assignment: CDR1 SGHRS and CDR2 YFSETQ. Written as DNA, the CDR3 is TGCGCCAGCAGCTTGGGACAGGCGGGGGGACTATACGAGCAGTACTTC. The encoded protein is CASSLGQAGGLYEQYF.

The table lists this clonotype with a few counts. V usage is TRBV4-2 and J usage is TRBJ2-5; D may be TRBD1 (5 bases). This CDR3 is built from 17 residues. V lost 7 bases and J lost 2, with 23 bases in between. From germline, CDR1 is LGHNA and CDR2 YNFKEQ. The CDR3 sequence is CASTREFDSVLQETQYF. CDR3 nucleotides: TGTGCCAGCACGAGAGAATTCGACAGTGTCCTTCAAGAGACCCAGTACTTC.

The chain links TRBV19 to TRBJ1-2; D gene unclear. In germline, CDR1 is LNHDA, CDR2 SQIVND (reference sequence). Trimming cost V 3 bases and J 1 base, with 6 bases left between them. This CDR3 region has 13 residues. The DNA of the CDR3 is TGTGCCAGTAGTATCACAGTTAACTATGGCTACACCTTC. Protein sequence: CASSITVNYGYTF. Based on the CDR3 plus reference TRBV19 and TRBJ1-2, the full variable domain is DGGITQSPKYLFRKEGQNVTLSCEQNLNHDAMYWYRQDPGQGLRLIYYSQIVNDFQKGDIAEGYSVSREKKESFPLTVTSAQKNPTAFYLCASSITVNYGYTFGSGTRLTVV.

This clonotype was counted at least ten times. This chain joins TRBV13 and TRBJ2-2; the match to TRBD1 covers 7 bases. V gave up 0 bases and J gave up 3 bases; unmatched junction bases: 4. This CDR3 contains 16 residues. Looked up from germline, CDR1 is PRHDT and CDR2 is FYEKMQ (reference sequence). Written as DNA, the CDR3 is TGTGCCAGCAGCTTAGGACAGGGGAGTTACACCGGGGAGCTGTTTTTT. It encodes CASSLGQGSYTGELFF.

The chain has TRBV19 and TRBJ1-1; the match to TRBD1 covers 8 bases. The CDR3 totals 16 residues. V shed 6 bases and J 3 bases; nucleotides not matched to a gene: 12. The germline V gene encodes CDR1 LNHDA and CDR2 SQIVND (reference sequence). The CDR3 DNA reads as TGTGCCAGTAGCCTATATCAGGGGGCGAGTTACACTGAAGCTTTCTTT. It codes for CASSLYQGASYTEAFF.

The chain links TRBV10-3 to TRBJ1-4; 9 bases match TRBD1. Germline lookup yields CDR1 ENHRY and CDR2 SYGVKD. The V segment lost 6 bases and the J segment 10 bases; nucleotides outside the gene matches: 6. The CDR3 totals 13 residues. Here the CDR3 reads CAISSGQGGKLFF. The CDR3 nucleotides read TGTGCCATCAGCTCGGGACAGGGCGGAAAACTGTTTTTT.

This clonotype was counted many times. The rearrangement links TRBV12-3 or TRBV12-4 to TRBJ2-2, with D perhaps TRBD2 (6 bases). This CDR3 is built from 15 residues. Trimming took off 7 bases at V and 5 bases at J, with 17 bases between the two ends. As DNA, the CDR3 is TGTGCCAGCACTCCCGGGGGACTCATGACCGGGGAGCTGTTTTTT. Protein sequence: CASTPGGLMTGELFF.

This clonotype was counted at least ten times. The chain uses TRBV12-3 or TRBV12-4 and TRBJ2-2; no clear D. The CDR3 totals 14 residues. Trimming shortened V by 3 bases and J by 4 bases, and 9 bases separated the two germline ends. The CDR3 here is CASSFEAGTGELFF. DNA of the CDR3: TGTGCCAGCAGTTTCGAAGCAGGCACCGGGGAGCTGTTTTTT.

This clonotype was counted ten times or more. The CDR3 region is CASSATGGHTEAFF. The CDR3 DNA follows: TGTGCCAGCAGCGCGACAGGGGGCCACACTGAAGCTTTCTTT. The rearrangement uses TRBV3-1 and TRBJ1-1; 10 nucleotides align to TRBD1. CDR1 and CDR2 from the germline V gene are LGHDT and YNNKEL (reference sequence). The CDR3 covers 14 residues. The junction had 3 bases not matched to a gene; V was cut back by 5 bases and J by 3 bases.

Only a few counts were recorded for this clonotype. The rearrangement joins TRBV27 to TRBJ2-7; 8 positions match TRBD2. V gave up 7 bases and J gave up 4 bases; unmatched junction bases: 15. There are 16 residues in the CDR3. Looked up from germline, CDR1 is MNHEY and CDR2 is SMNVEV (reference sequence). CDR3 DNA: TGTGCCAGCACTACCACGGGAGGGCCCTTTGCGTACGAGCAGTACTTC. It is translated as CASTTTGGPFAYEQYF.

About this clonotype: Possible read error: a much larger clone is one base away. The chain couples TRBV5-5 to TRBJ2-3; D is perhaps TRBD1 (6 bases). CDR1 is SGHKS and CDR2 is YYEKEE in the germline V gene (reference sequence). The V end lost 6 bases, the J end lost 9 bases, and 14 bases lay between the germline ends. CDR3 length equals 12 residues. CDR3 DNA sequence: TGTGCCAGCACCGGAGAGGGGGAAACGCAGTATTTT. Protein: CASTGEGETQYF. Full variable domain (missing parts from reference TRBV5-5 and TRBJ2-3): DAGVTQSPTHLIKTRGQQVTLRCSPISGHKSVSWYQQVLGQGPQFIFQYYEKEERGRGNFPDRFSARQFPNYSSELNVNALLLGDSALYLCASTGEGETQYFGPGTRLTVL.

There are many counts of this clonotype. The CDR3 region has the DNA TGTGCCAGCAGCTTGGGGACTAGCGTAAACAATGAGCAGTTCTTC. Its protein is CASSLGTSVNNEQFF. V is TRBV11-1 and J is TRBJ2-1, with TRBD2 matching over 10 bases. The germline V gene encodes CDR1 SGHAT and CDR2 FQDESV (reference sequence). The CDR3 has 15 amino acids. V shed 3 bases and J 5 bases; nucleotides not matched to a gene: 4.

V usage is TRBV9 and J usage is TRBJ2-7; a weak D match, TRBD2 (6 bases). This CDR3 comprises 14 residues. The V end was cut by 4 bases, the J end by 6 bases, with 17 bases between. The V gene's germline CDR1 is SGDLS and CDR2 YYNGEE. The CDR3 nucleotides read TGTGCCAGCAGCCCGCAAGCGGGTGGCCTCGAGCAGTACTTC. Amino acids: CASSPQAGGLEQYF. The full variable domain, with the rest looked up from reference TRBV9 and TRBJ2-7, is DSGVTQTPKHLITATGQRVTLRCSPRSGDLSVYWYQQSLDQGLQFLIQYYNGEERAKGNILERFSAQQFPDLHSELNLSSLELGDSALYFCASSPQAGGLEQYFGPGTRLTVT.